The 31 T cell receptor beta chains reported below all come from one sample, sequenced in a study of cytomegalovirus exposure and HLA in healthy donors. The study ran its PCR with 60 Vbeta and 13 Jbeta primers. Clones were sequenced by immunoSEQ multiplex PCR, and TCRdb holds only the in-frame ones, with some missing. The data contain 90,000 to 100,000 clones, around 79% of them singletons. The sample comprised PBMCs. The receptor set was obtained from a woman aged 40 to 50 in good health and CMV-seronegative.

V and J are TRBV5-6 and TRBJ1-5; 9 bases line up with TRBD1. The CDR3 has 15 residues. After removal of 2 bases from V and 4 bases from J, the junction contained 4 bases not matched to a gene. The germline gives CDR1 SGHDT, CDR2 YYEEEE. The DNA for the CDR3 is TGTGCCAGCAGCTTCACAGGGGGCAGTAATCAGCCCCAGCATTTT. Translating it yields CASSFTGGSNQPQHF. The full variable domain, in which reference TRBV5-6 and TRBJ1-5 provide the parts outside the CDR3, is DAGVTQSPTHLIKTRGQQVTLRCSPKSGHDTVSWYQQALGQGPQFIFQYYEEEERQRGNFPDRFSGHQFPNYSSELNVNALLLGDSALYLCASSFTGGSNQPQHFGDGTRLSIL.

This clone came up a few times. The gene calls are TRBV6-1 and TRBJ2-7; 7 bases fit TRBD1. Trimming at V came to 6 bases and at J to 3 bases, leaving 8 bases not matched to a gene. The CDR3 consists of 14 residues. CDR1 and CDR2 (germline): MNHNS, SASEGT. CDR3 DNA sequence: TGTGCCAGCAGGACCCGGACAGGTGTCTACGAGCAGTACTTC. Its translation: CASRTRTGVYEQYF.

This sequence joins TRBV6-6 and TRBJ1-6; D is possibly TRBD1 (6 bases). The CDR3 spans 14 residues. V lost 7 bases and J lost 8, with 15 bases in between. CDR1 and CDR2 (germline): MNHNY, SVGAGI (reference sequence). The CDR3 here is CASKRRQVDSPLHF. The CDR3 region has the DNA TGTGCCAGCAAGAGGAGACAGGTTGATTCACCCCTCCACTTT.

Regarding this clone: With a far larger clone one base away, a read error is the likely cause. Other DNA sequences within the sample encode an identical CDR3. V gene TRBV4-2 combines with J gene TRBJ2-5; 13 bases are a match to TRBD2. This CDR3 contains 17 residues. Germline CDR1 and CDR2: LGHNA and YNFKEQ. After removal of 1 base from V and 5 bases from J, the junction contained 7 bases not matched to a gene. For the CDR3, the DNA is TGTGCCAGCAGCCAAGGGGGTACTAGCGGGGGGGCGGAGACCCAGTACTTC. The encoded protein is CASSQGGTSGGAETQYF.

A note on this clone: Compared with germline, one end of the junction differs, possibly owing to a read error. This sequence joins TRBV7-2 and TRBJ2-5; no clear D. CDR1 is SGHTA, CDR2 FQGNSA, per germline. This CDR3 has 9 residues. DNA for the CDR3: TGTGCCAGCAGCTGGGCCCTGAACTTC. It specifies CASSWALNF.

V gene TRBV4-1 combines with J gene TRBJ2-7; 7 nucleotides line up with TRBD2. This CDR3 has 15 residues. CDR1 MGHRA and CDR2 YSYEKL come from the germline V gene. V shed 1 base and J 5 bases; nucleotides not matched to a gene: 8. CDR3 in amino acids: CASSQVSAGSHEQYF. As DNA, the CDR3 is TGCGCCAGCAGCCAAGTTTCAGCGGGGTCCCACGAGCAGTACTTC.

The CDR3 sequence: CASSPADRNYGYTF. The DNA for the CDR3 is TGTGCCAGCAGCCCAGCGGACAGGAACTATGGCTACACCTTC. The chain uses TRBV7-2 and TRBJ1-2; 7 bases agree with TRBD1. This CDR3 comprises 14 residues. Germline values: CDR1 SGHTA, CDR2 FQGNSA. V lost 5 bases to trimming and J lost 2 bases; unmatched junction nucleotides: 5.

This clone was recorded only once. The final CDR3 position lacks the conserved phenylalanine or tryptophan, pointing to a likely read error. The rearrangement links TRBV6-4 to TRBJ1-5; D remains ambiguous. CDR3 size: 15 residues. Germline assignment: CDR1 MRHNA and CDR2 SNTAGT. The V end was cut by 4 bases, the J end by 4 bases, with 14 bases between. CDR3 residues: CASSASMERNQPQHV. DNA of the CDR3: TGTGCCAGCAGTGCCTCGATGGAGAGAAATCAGCCCCAGCATGTT.

The chain uses TRBV19 and TRBJ2-1; 8 nucleotides agree with TRBD2. The germline gives CDR1 LNHDA, CDR2 SQIVND (reference sequence). The CDR3 loop spans 16 amino acids. The CDR3 protein is CALNREGIRGRWEQFF. The DNA of the CDR3 is TGTGCTTTAAATCGGGAGGGTATAAGGGGCAGGTGGGAGCAGTTCTTC.

The J gene is TRBJ2-3, the V gene TRBV4-3; tentatively, D is TRBD1 (5 bases). CDR1 is LGHNA, CDR2 YSLEER, per germline. Between the trimmed V and J ends, which lost 4 bases and 2 bases, there was a span of 10 bases. The CDR3 contains 14 residues. Here the CDR3 reads CASSPDRNTDTQYF. In DNA, the CDR3 is TGCGCCAGCAGCCCCGACAGAAACACAGATACGCAGTATTTT.

This clone was observed a few times. The V gene is TRBV6-6, the J gene TRBJ1-5, with D perhaps TRBD1 (6 bases). V was pared by 2 bases and J by 6 bases, with 11 bases between. There are 14 residues in the CDR3. CDR1 MNHNY and CDR2 SVGAGI come from the germline V gene (reference sequence). CDR3 nucleotide sequence: TGTGCCAGCAGTTACCAGGGGTTGAGTCAGCCCCAGCATTTT. Its protein is CASSYQGLSQPQHF.

The chain employs TRBV5-6 and TRBJ2-3; unclear D gene. In germline, CDR1 is SGHDT, CDR2 YYEEEE. The CDR3 is made up of 13 amino acids. With 2 bases removed from V and 4 bases from J, the gap between germline ends came to 8 bases. CDR3 residues: CASSFIFADTQYF. DNA for the CDR3: TGTGCCAGCAGCTTTATTTTTGCAGATACGCAGTATTTT. The full variable domain, in which reference TRBV5-6 and TRBJ2-3 provide the parts outside the CDR3, is DAGVTQSPTHLIKTRGQQVTLRCSPKSGHDTVSWYQQALGQGPQFIFQYYEEEERQRGNFPDRFSGHQFPNYSSELNVNALLLGDSALYLCASSFIFADTQYFGPGTRLTVL.

The rearrangement uses TRBV10-3 and TRBJ1-1; no clear D gene. Trimming left V 3 bases short and J 1 base short, with 6 bases between. The CDR3 totals 13 residues. Germline V gene lookup returns CDR1 ENHRY and CDR2 SYGVKD. The CDR3 DNA is TGTGCCATCAGTGAATACAGGAACACTGAAGCTTTCTTT. Protein product: CAISEYRNTEAFF.

This sequence joins TRBV7-8 and TRBJ2-3; maybe TRBD2 (5 bases). Germline V gene sequence: CDR1 SGHVS, CDR2 FQNEAQ. Trimming removed 5 bases from V and 2 bases from J, with 17 bases in between. This CDR3 is built from 16 residues. The CDR3 loop is CASSRGLGPNTDTQYF. The DNA for the CDR3 is TGTGCCAGCAGCCGGGGTCTTGGACCTAACACAGATACGCAGTATTTT.

The rearrangement joins TRBV4-1 to TRBJ2-3, with 10 positions matching TRBD2. Per germline, CDR1 MGHRA and CDR2 YSYEKL. The V and J ends lost 4 bases and 1 base, in that order; junction bases with no gene match: 11. The CDR3 has 18 residues. The chain's CDR3 is CASSPRALAGPRTDTQYF. In nucleotides, the CDR3 is TGCGCCAGCAGCCCCAGGGCACTAGCGGGACCCCGCACAGATACGCAGTATTTT.

The genes are TRBV9 and TRBJ1-1, with D possibly matching TRBD1 (6 bases). In germline, CDR1 is SGDLS, CDR2 YYNGEE. The ends were cut back, 0 bases at V and 0 bases at J, with 12 bases in the middle. This CDR3 spans 16 amino acids. For the CDR3, the DNA is TGTGCCAGCAGCGTAGGAACAGGGTTCATGAACACTGAAGCTTTCTTT. Translated, it gives CASSVGTGFMNTEAFF.

V usage is TRBV5-4 and J usage is TRBJ1-1; no clear D. The CDR3 has 13 amino acids. V lost 10 bases and J lost 6, with 19 bases in between. CDR1 is SGHNT, CDR2 YYREEE, per germline (reference sequence). DNA for the CDR3: TGTGCCTCTTTACTTGATGGGAGGCCTGAAGCTTTCTTT. It specifies CASLLDGRPEAFF.

This clone was picked up a small number of times. Other DNA sequences in the sample encode the same CDR3. This chain links TRBV6-1 with TRBJ2-6; 10 bases are a match to TRBD1. The CDR3 has 15 amino acids. Germline assignment: CDR1 MNHNS and CDR2 SASEGT. The junction had 2 bases not matched to a gene; V was cut back by 6 bases and J by 3 bases. The CDR3 is CASRTGGSGANVLTF. The CDR3 bases are TGTGCCAGCAGGACAGGGGGCAGTGGGGCCAACGTCCTGACTTTC.

The CDR3 bases are TGTGCCTGGAGTGTAGGACAGGGGAGGCATGAAAAACTGTTTTTT. This codes for CAWSVGQGRHEKLFF. The chain is built from TRBV30 and TRBJ1-4, with 9 nucleotides matching TRBD1. V trimming: 0 bases; J trimming: 6 bases; junction bases outside the gene matches: 5. This CDR3 is 15 amino acids long. Germline values: CDR1 GTSNPN, CDR2 SVGIG (reference sequence).

The gene calls are TRBV5-1 and TRBJ2-3, with D possibly TRBD2 on 6 matching bases. The V gene lost 3 bases and the J gene lost 2 bases, with 10 bases spanning the gap. The germline V gene encodes CDR1 SGHRS and CDR2 YFSETQ. This CDR3 spans 14 amino acids. This chain's CDR3 is CASSSAGYTDTQYF. DNA for the CDR3: TGCGCCAGCAGCTCCGCGGGGTACACAGATACGCAGTATTTT.

The rearrangement uses TRBV7-2 and TRBJ1-1; the match to TRBD1 covers 8 bases. The V gene end was trimmed by 0 bases and the J gene end by 9 bases; junction bases not matched to a gene: 6. The germline V gene has CDR1 SGHTA and CDR2 FQGNSA. The CDR3 totals 14 residues. The CDR3 DNA is TGTGCCAGCAGCTTAGCGGGACAGGCGGGGCAAGCTTTCTTT. This gives the protein CASSLAGQAGQAFF.

The CDR3 here is CASNGGPFLNTEAFF. CDR3 coding DNA: TGTGCCAGCAACGGGGGGCCCTTCCTGAACACTGAAGCTTTCTTT. The J gene is TRBJ1-1, the V gene TRBV5-6, with TRBD1 as a possible D gene (6 bases). The length of the CDR3 is 15 residues. Germline lookup yields CDR1 SGHDT and CDR2 YYEEEE. V was trimmed by 6 bases and J by 0 bases, leaving 15 bases between them.

A remark on this clone: The sample has other DNA sequences that encode this CDR3 too. The V and J genes are TRBV6-5 and TRBJ1-1; 8 bases align to TRBD1. The germline V gene has CDR1 MNHEY and CDR2 SVGAGI. V lost 4 bases, J lost 5 bases, and 9 bases stayed unmatched. CDR3 length: 15 residues. This CDR3 reads CASSFGQGVGTEAFF. CDR3 in DNA: TGTGCCAGCAGTTTTGGACAGGGTGTAGGGACTGAAGCTTTCTTT.

The count of this clone is one. J is TRBJ1-1 and V is TRBV19; the match to TRBD1 covers 9 bases. There are 16 residues in the CDR3. The germline CDR1 and CDR2 sequences are LNHDA and SQIVND (reference sequence). Trimming took 5 bases from V and 2 from J; bases not matched to a gene: 9. The CDR3 bases are TGTGCCAGTAGTCCAACCGGGACAGGGTTTAACACTGAAGCTTTCTTT. It codes for CASSPTGTGFNTEAFF. The entire variable domain, with the rest obtained from reference TRBV19 and TRBJ1-1, is as follows: DGGITQSPKYLFRKEGQNVTLSCEQNLNHDAMYWYRQDPGQGLRLIYYSQIVNDFQKGDIAEGYSVSREKKESFPLTVTSAQKNPTAFYLCASSPTGTGFNTEAFFGQGTRLTVV.

This clone was picked up one time. The DNA for the CDR3 is TGCGCCAGCGGTGGGAGGGGTTCCTACAATGAGCAGTTCTTC. Its translation: CASGGRGSYNEQFF. The V gene is TRBV4-1, the J gene TRBJ2-1, with 7 bases lining up with TRBD2. CDR1 and CDR2 (germline): MGHRA, YSYEKL. There are 14 residues in the CDR3. With 8 bases clipped from V and 1 base from J, the junction kept 5 bases outside the gene matches.

The chain combines TRBV6-1 with TRBJ1-1; D may be TRBD1 (5 bases). The CDR3 spans 15 residues. In germline, CDR1 is MNHNS, CDR2 SASEGT. Trimming removed 8 bases from V and 3 bases from J, with 19 bases in between. The CDR3 nucleotides read TGTGCCAGCTCAAGGGCTTGGACATCGGACACTGAAGCTTTCTTT. Its protein is CASSRAWTSDTEAFF.

This clone turned up a few times. V is TRBV18 and J is TRBJ2-6; possible D gene TRBD2, 7 bases. This CDR3 has 15 amino acids. With 6 bases removed from V and 0 bases from J, the gap between germline ends came to 9 bases. Germline CDR1 KGHSH, CDR2 LQKENI. CDR3 DNA: TGTGCCAGCTCCGGGGGGCTCTCTGGGGCCAACGTCCTGACTTTC. Protein sequence: CASSGGLSGANVLTF.

The V and J genes are TRBV19 and TRBJ2-1; 8 bases are shared with TRBD1. Per germline, CDR1 LNHDA and CDR2 SQIVND (reference sequence). This CDR3 contains 13 residues. Losses at the gene ends were 1 base for V and 7 bases for J; bases not matched to a gene: 0. The CDR3 bases are TGTGCCAGTAGTATAGGACAGGGGAATGAGCAGTTCTTC. This translates into CASSIGQGNEQFF.

The chain carries TRBV2 and TRBJ1-1; D perhaps matches TRBD1 (5 bases). CDR3 length: 14 amino acids. CDR1 SNHLY and CDR2 FYNNEI come from the germline V gene. Trimming shortened V by 8 bases and J by 4 bases, and 17 bases separated the two germline ends. The CDR3: CASSRGGWRTEAFF. Here the CDR3 DNA reads TGTGCCAGCTCCCGCGGGGGGTGGCGCACTGAAGCTTTCTTT.

This rearrangement joins TRBV6-5 to TRBJ2-7, with 13 positions matching TRBD2. Germline CDR1 is MNHEY and CDR2 is SVGAGI. This CDR3 is built from 15 residues. With 5 bases clipped from V and 9 bases from J, the junction kept 10 bases outside the gene matches. In DNA form, the CDR3 reads TGTGCCAGCAGTAAAAAGGGACTAGCGGGGATGAGGCAGTACTTC. Residues: CASSKKGLAGMRQYF.

This chain's CDR3 is CASTDRLGFGNTIYF. The CDR3 bases are TGTGCCAGCACCGACAGGCTCGGGTTTGGAAACACCATATATTTT. The chain joins TRBV6-1 to TRBJ1-3; tentative D call: TRBD1 (6 bases). The CDR3 is 15 residues long. In germline, CDR1 is MNHNS, CDR2 SASEGT. V dropped 7 bases and J dropped 3 bases, with 16 bases sitting between them.